A selection of T cell receptor beta chains follows, all from one sample in a study of control samples from healthy donors and cancer patients. TCRdb's copy holds only in-frame clones and misses some; the assay was immunoSEQ multiplex PCR. The repertoire holds over 85,000 clones, with roughly 93% as singletons. The sample was blood. Every receptor here comes from a woman in her 30s in good health. Both conserved end residues are part of each CDR3. D genes are given only for firm matches. Clone size is shown for a subset of rows, as once, few, many or a class of expanded clone.

d_call: TRBD2; j_call: TRBJ2-3; clone_size: -; v_call: TRBV30; cdr3_aa: CAWSLGLAGGTDTQYF; cdr3_nt: TGTGCCTGGAGTTTGGGACTAGCGGGGGGGACAGATACGCAGTATTTT
d_call: -; j_call: TRBJ2-5; clone_size: -; v_call: TRBV7-3; cdr3_aa: CASSLGLGMGAQETQYF; cdr3_nt: TGTGCCAGCAGCTTAGGTTTGGGGATGGGTGCCCAAGAGACCCAGTACTTC
d_call: TRBD1; j_call: TRBJ2-3; clone_size: -; v_call: TRBV5-1; cdr3_aa: CASSLNRQGRSTDTQYF; cdr3_nt: TGCGCCAGCAGCTTGAACCGACAGGGGAGAAGCACAGATACGCAGTATTTT
d_call: TRBD2; j_call: TRBJ2-5; clone_size: once; v_call: TRBV11-2; cdr3_aa: CASSPSRGSGRGETQYF; cdr3_nt: TGTGCCAGCAGCCCCTCCCGAGGGAGCGGGAGGGGGGAGACCCAGTACTTC
d_call: TRBD1; j_call: TRBJ1-2; clone_size: -; v_call: TRBV7-9; cdr3_aa: CASSQGQGKNYGYTF; cdr3_nt: TGTGCCAGCAGCCAGGGACAGGGCAAAAACTATGGCTACACCTTC
d_call: TRBD1; j_call: TRBJ1-6; clone_size: -; v_call: TRBV13; cdr3_aa: CASSLGTGIQPLHF; cdr3_nt: TGTGCCAGCAGCCTCGGGACAGGAATACAACCCCTCCACTTT
d_call: -; j_call: TRBJ1-3; clone_size: -; v_call: TRBV3-1/TRBV3-2; cdr3_aa: CASSQSEKNTIYF; cdr3_nt: TGTGCCAGCAGCCAATCTGAAAAAAACACCATATATTTT
d_call: -; j_call: TRBJ1-2; clone_size: -; v_call: TRBV6-1; cdr3_aa: CASSEGWQRLKYGYTF; cdr3_nt: TGTGCCAGCAGTGAAGGGTGGCAGCGACTTAAATATGGCTACACCTTC
d_call: -; j_call: TRBJ2-1; clone_size: -; v_call: TRBV18; cdr3_aa: CASSLLITPGSRNEQFF; cdr3_nt: TGTGCCAGCTCACTCCTGATTACCCCGGGATCCCGCAATGAGCAGTTCTTC
d_call: -; j_call: TRBJ1-5; clone_size: -; v_call: TRBV2; cdr3_aa: CASSVARTISNQPQHF; cdr3_nt: TGTGCCAGCAGTGTTGCCAGGACGATTAGCAATCAGCCCCAGCATTTT
d_call: -; j_call: TRBJ1-1; clone_size: -; v_call: TRBV27; cdr3_aa: CASSLGPPNSVNTEAFF; cdr3_nt: TGTGCCAGCAGTTTGGGACCTCCCAATAGCGTAAACACTGAAGCTTTCTTT
d_call: -; j_call: TRBJ1-1; clone_size: -; v_call: TRBV7-2; cdr3_aa: CASSLYRTPEAFF; cdr3_nt: TGTGCCAGCAGCTTATATCGGACACCTGAAGCTTTCTTT
d_call: TRBD2; j_call: TRBJ2-1; clone_size: -; v_call: TRBV9; cdr3_aa: CASSAWASGSSNEQFF; cdr3_nt: TGTGCCAGCAGCGCGTGGGCTAGCGGGAGTAGCAATGAGCAGTTCTTC
d_call: TRBD2; j_call: TRBJ2-3; clone_size: few; v_call: TRBV11-2; cdr3_aa: CASSRTSGRADTQYF; cdr3_nt: TGTGCCAGCAGCCGCACTAGCGGGAGGGCCGATACGCAGTATTTT
d_call: -; j_call: TRBJ2-2; clone_size: -; v_call: TRBV19; cdr3_aa: CASSVLGSTGELFF; cdr3_nt: TGTGCCAGTAGTGTGTTGGGGAGCACCGGGGAGCTGTTTTTT
d_call: TRBD2; j_call: TRBJ2-4; clone_size: -; v_call: TRBV28; cdr3_aa: CASSLAGGPVNIQYF; cdr3_nt: TGTGCCAGCAGTTTAGCGGGGGGGCCGGTAAACATTCAGTACTTC
d_call: -; j_call: TRBJ2-3; clone_size: -; v_call: TRBV2; cdr3_aa: CASRPAGQGTQYF; cdr3_nt: TGTGCCAGCAGACCCGCGGGCCAGGGTACGCAGTATTTT
d_call: -; j_call: TRBJ1-1; clone_size: -; v_call: TRBV23-1; cdr3_aa: CASSHTEGGENTEAFF; cdr3_nt: TGCGCCAGCAGTCATACCGAGGGAGGAGAGAACACTGAAGCTTTCTTT
d_call: TRBD2; j_call: TRBJ2-1; clone_size: -; v_call: TRBV6-1; cdr3_aa: CASSEALAGGQNEQFF; cdr3_nt: TGTGCCAGCAGTGAAGCGCTAGCGGGGGGGCAGAATGAGCAGTTCTTC
d_call: -; j_call: TRBJ1-1; clone_size: -; v_call: TRBV7-9; cdr3_aa: CASSLGQGITEAFF; cdr3_nt: TGTGCCAGCAGCTTAGGGCAGGGGATCACTGAAGCTTTCTTT
d_call: TRBD1; j_call: TRBJ1-2; clone_size: -; v_call: TRBV19; cdr3_aa: CASRRQGHYGYTF; cdr3_nt: TGTGCCAGCCGCAGACAGGGCCACTATGGCTACACCTTC
d_call: -; j_call: TRBJ1-2; clone_size: -; v_call: TRBV4-1; cdr3_aa: CASSQAQGNYGYTF; cdr3_nt: TGCGCCAGCAGCCAAGCCCAGGGTAACTATGGCTACACCTTC
d_call: -; j_call: TRBJ1-5; clone_size: -; v_call: TRBV7-2; cdr3_aa: CASSFKGNGQPQHF; cdr3_nt: TGTGCCAGCAGCTTTAAGGGGAATGGTCAGCCCCAGCATTTT
d_call: -; j_call: TRBJ2-5; clone_size: -; v_call: TRBV11-3; cdr3_aa: CASSLDSREVWETQYF; cdr3_nt: TGTGCCAGCAGCTTAGATTCTCGGGAAGTATGGGAGACCCAGTACTTC
d_call: TRBD2; j_call: TRBJ2-3; clone_size: -; v_call: TRBV29-1; cdr3_aa: CSGLKRENSDTQYF; cdr3_nt: TGCAGCGGCCTCAAGCGGGAGAATTCAGATACGCAGTATTTT
d_call: -; j_call: TRBJ1-3; clone_size: -; v_call: TRBV28; cdr3_aa: CASILQGSGNTIYF; cdr3_nt: TGTGCCAGCATCTTGCAGGGGTCTGGAAACACCATATATTTT
d_call: -; j_call: TRBJ1-1; clone_size: -; v_call: TRBV12-3/TRBV12-4; cdr3_aa: CASRRGSNTEAFF; cdr3_nt: TGTGCCAGTAGACGGGGGTCGAACACTGAAGCTTTCTTT
d_call: TRBD2; j_call: TRBJ2-3; clone_size: -; v_call: TRBV7-9; cdr3_aa: CASSPMGAGDIDTQYF; cdr3_nt: TGTGCCAGCAGTCCTATGGGAGCGGGAGATATAGATACGCAGTATTTT
d_call: -; j_call: TRBJ2-3; clone_size: -; v_call: TRBV5-1; cdr3_aa: CASSLRGKNTDTQYF; cdr3_nt: TGCGCCAGCAGCTTGAGAGGGAAGAACACAGATACGCAGTATTTT
d_call: -; j_call: TRBJ2-2; clone_size: -; v_call: TRBV27; cdr3_aa: CASSSQGSGELFF; cdr3_nt: TGTGCCAGCAGTTCTCAGGGCTCCGGGGAGCTGTTTTTT
d_call: -; j_call: TRBJ1-2; clone_size: -; v_call: TRBV6-5; cdr3_aa: CASRINGGRGYGYTF; cdr3_nt: TGTGCCAGCAGGATAAATGGGGGGCGCGGCTATGGCTACACCTTC
d_call: -; j_call: TRBJ2-7; clone_size: -; v_call: TRBV6-1; cdr3_aa: CASSDPRGAVQGVTYEQYF; cdr3_nt: TGTGCCAGCAGTGATCCCCGGGGTGCTGTTCAAGGGGTTACCTACGAGCAGTACTTC
d_call: TRBD1; j_call: TRBJ1-2; clone_size: -; v_call: TRBV27; cdr3_aa: CASSPQQGGYGYTF; cdr3_nt: TGTGCCAGCAGTCCCCAACAGGGGGGCTATGGCTACACCTTC
d_call: TRBD1; j_call: TRBJ2-2; clone_size: -; v_call: TRBV11-2; cdr3_aa: CASGTGPHRELFF; cdr3_nt: TGTGCCAGTGGGACAGGGCCCCACCGGGAGCTGTTTTTT
d_call: -; j_call: TRBJ2-7; clone_size: -; v_call: TRBV29-1; cdr3_aa: CSVEKGLYEQYF; cdr3_nt: TGCAGCGTGGAAAAGGGATTATACGAGCAGTACTTC
d_call: TRBD1; j_call: TRBJ1-5; clone_size: -; v_call: TRBV28; cdr3_aa: CASSFVRGDQPQHF; cdr3_nt: TGTGCCAGCAGTTTTGTCAGGGGGGATCAGCCCCAGCATTTT
d_call: -; j_call: TRBJ1-1; clone_size: -; v_call: TRBV28; cdr3_aa: CASSPAVRNTEAFF; cdr3_nt: TGTGCCAGCAGCCCCGCGGTCAGAAACACTGAAGCTTTCTTT
d_call: TRBD1; j_call: TRBJ1-6; clone_size: -; v_call: TRBV3-1/TRBV3-2; cdr3_aa: CASSRTGQGNSPLHF; cdr3_nt: TGTGCCAGCAGCAGAACGGGACAGGGTAATTCACCCCTCCACTTT
d_call: TRBD1; j_call: TRBJ2-7; clone_size: -; v_call: TRBV11-2; cdr3_aa: CASSWLQGAYEQYF; cdr3_nt: TGTGCCAGCAGCTGGCTACAGGGGGCCTACGAGCAGTACTTC
d_call: -; j_call: TRBJ1-6; clone_size: -; v_call: TRBV18; cdr3_aa: CASSREDNSPLHF; cdr3_nt: TGTGCCAGCTCTCGGGAGGACAATTCACCCCTCCACTTT